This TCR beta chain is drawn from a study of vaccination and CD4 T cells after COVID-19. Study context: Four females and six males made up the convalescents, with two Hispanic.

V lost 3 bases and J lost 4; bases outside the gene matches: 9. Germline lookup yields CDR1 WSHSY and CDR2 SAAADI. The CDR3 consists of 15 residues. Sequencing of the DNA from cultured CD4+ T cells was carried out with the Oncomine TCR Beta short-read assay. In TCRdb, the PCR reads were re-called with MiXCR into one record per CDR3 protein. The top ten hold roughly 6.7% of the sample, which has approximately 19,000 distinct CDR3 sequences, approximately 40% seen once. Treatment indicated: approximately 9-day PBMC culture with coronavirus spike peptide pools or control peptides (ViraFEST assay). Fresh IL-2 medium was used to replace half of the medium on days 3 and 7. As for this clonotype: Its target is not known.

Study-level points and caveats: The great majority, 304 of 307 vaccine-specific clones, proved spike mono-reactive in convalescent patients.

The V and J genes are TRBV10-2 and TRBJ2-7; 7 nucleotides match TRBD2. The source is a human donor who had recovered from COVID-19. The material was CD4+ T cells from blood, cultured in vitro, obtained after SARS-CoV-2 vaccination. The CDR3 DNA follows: TGCGCCAGCAGTGAATCAAGCGGGAACGGGTACGAGCAGTACTTC. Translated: CASSESSGNGYEQYF.